Listed below are T cell receptor beta chains from one sample, sequenced in a study of T-cell memory formation after mild COVID-19. MiXCR, run by TCRdb on the 5' RACE reads, gives a single entry per CDR3 protein. The table has 400,000 or so distinct CDR3 sequences, roughly 20% seen once; the top ten hold approximately 8.1%. The material sequenced was PBMCs or a T cell subset sorted from them (not recorded which). These receptors came from an adult woman who had mild COVID-19 (a few samples of this study predate the infection). Cell type and time point are not known. Each CDR3 is given with its conserved first and last residue. Fields, in order: clone size, V gene, D gene, J gene, CDR3 length, CDR3 DNA, CDR3 protein. A D gene is named only where the DNA matches it firmly. A clone size is listed for some rows: how often the clone was seen (once, few, many), or a class if it is expanded.

.	TRBV6-1	.	TRBJ2-7	15	TGTGCCAGCAGTGAAGCGCGGAGTGCCTCCTACGAGCAGTACTTC	CASSEARSASYEQYF
once	TRBV7-9	.	TRBJ1-2	14	TGTGCCGGCAGCCCAGGGCCGGGCTACTATGGCTACACCTTC	CAGSPGPGYYGYTF
many	TRBV12-3/TRBV12-4	TRBD1	TRBJ1-5	15	TGTGCCAGCAGCGCCTCCGGGACAGGGAATCAGCCCCAGCATTTT	CASSASGTGNQPQHF
.	TRBV27	TRBD2	TRBJ2-1	14	TGTGCCAGCAGTTTACAGCGGGAGGCTGGTGAGCAGTTCTTC	CASSLQREAGEQFF
few	TRBV7-9	TRBD2	TRBJ2-1	18	TGTGCCAGCAGCTTAGTTAGCGGGGGGCCCTACACCTACAATGAGCAGTTCTTC	CASSLVSGGPYTYNEQFF
few	TRBV6-5	.	TRBJ1-2	13	TGTGCCAGCAAGGAGGATAGGAGATATGGCTACACCTTC	CASKEDRRYGYTF
.	TRBV12-3/TRBV12-4	.	TRBJ2-7	13	TGTGCCAGCACGTATACAGAATCCTACGAGCAGTACTTC	CASTYTESYEQYF
.	TRBV6-5	TRBD1	TRBJ1-1	14	TGTGCCAGCAGTTACTCAGGGGGCTTCACTGAAGCTTTCTTT	CASSYSGGFTEAFF
.	TRBV4-1	TRBD2	TRBJ2-3	15	TGCGCCAGCAGCCAAGGGACTAGCGGACCAGATACGCAGTATTTT	CASSQGTSGPDTQYF
few	TRBV7-8	.	TRBJ2-1	15	TGTGCCAGCAGCTTAGCGGCGGGATCGGTCAATGAGCAGTTCTTC	CASSLAAGSVNEQFF
few	TRBV7-2	.	TRBJ2-1	15	TGTGCCAGCAGGAGAGGGGGCGGGAGGCCCAATGAGCAGTTCTTC	CASRRGGGRPNEQFF
few	TRBV7-7	TRBD2	TRBJ2-5	13	TGTGCTAGCAGCTTTATGGGAGGGGAGACCCAGTACTTC	CASSFMGGETQYF
.	TRBV4-1	.	TRBJ1-1	17	TGCGCCAGCAGCCACCCTCGGGACGGACTACTGAACACTGAAGCTTTCTTT	CASSHPRDGLLNTEAFF
few	TRBV7-2	TRBD1	TRBJ1-2	14	TGTGCCAGCAGCTTAGGGGGACAGAACTATGGCTACACCTTC	CASSLGGQNYGYTF
.	TRBV12-3/TRBV12-4	TRBD1	TRBJ1-2	15	TGTGCCAGCAGTTTACCCCGGGGACAGGATTATGGCTACACCTTC	CASSLPRGQDYGYTF
.	TRBV10-3	TRBD2	TRBJ2-7	15	TGTGCCATCTCCCCACCCGGGACTAGCGGCTACGAGCAGTACTTC	CAISPPGTSGYEQYF
once	TRBV5-1	.	TRBJ2-7	18	TGCGCCAGCAGCCCCCTAGGTGGGGTAGGGGCCGGCTCCTACGAGCAGTACTTC	CASSPLGGVGAGSYEQYF
.	TRBV7-3	TRBD1	TRBJ2-7	14	TGTGCCAGCAGCCACTCCCCCGGGACAGGGGAGCAGTACTTC	CASSHSPGTGEQYF
.	TRBV15	.	TRBJ1-3	14	TGTGCCACCAGCAGAGATCTCCAGGGAAACACCATATATTTT	CATSRDLQGNTIYF
.	TRBV2	TRBD2	TRBJ2-7	15	TGTGCCAGCAGTGAGACGGGAGGCACTTCCTACGAGCAGTACTTC	CASSETGGTSYEQYF
few	TRBV7-9	.	TRBJ1-1	17	TGTGCCAGCAGCTTAGCCCCGGCGTCTAAGGCGAACACTGAAGCTTTCTTT	CASSLAPASKANTEAFF
.	TRBV11-2	.	TRBJ2-5	15	TGTGCCAGCAGCTTAATCGCGGGTCATGGGGAGACCCAGTACTTC	CASSLIAGHGETQYF
.	TRBV20-1	TRBD2	TRBJ2-7	14	TGCAGTGCTAGAGATAGCGGGGGGCTCTACGAGCAGTACTTC	CSARDSGGLYEQYF
.	TRBV7-9	.	TRBJ2-7	14	TGTGCCAGCAGCTTAGAGGTCGGCAGCTACGAGCAGTACTTC	CASSLEVGSYEQYF
.	TRBV6-1	.	TRBJ1-2	13	TGTGCCAGCAGTGCGCGGGGGCCCTATGGCTACACCTTC	CASSARGPYGYTF
.	TRBV30	TRBD1	TRBJ1-2	13	TGTGCCTGGAGTTCAGGGGGCAACTATGGCTACACCTTC	CAWSSGGNYGYTF
few	TRBV3-1	.	TRBJ1-2	11	TGTGCCAGCAGCCAATATGAAGGGCCCACCTTC	CASSQYEGPTF
.	TRBV5-5	.	TRBJ2-1	14	TGTGCCAGCAGCCACAGGGAACATGCCAATGAGCAGTTCTTC	CASSHREHANEQFF
.	TRBV3-1	.	TRBJ1-6	12	TGTGCCACCCGGTCCTATAATTCACCCCTCCACTTT	CATRSYNSPLHF
.	TRBV7-9	.	TRBJ2-5	16	TGTGCCAGCAGCTTAGTTGTCGGGGGATGGGGAGAGACCCAGTACTTC	CASSLVVGGWGETQYF
few	TRBV6-5	TRBD1	TRBJ2-1	13	TGTGCCAGCAGACAGGGGTCCTACAATGAGCAGTTCTTC	CASRQGSYNEQFF
few	TRBV7-2	.	TRBJ2-3	15	TGTGCCAGCAGCTTATCAGGGTACAGCACAGATACGCAGTATTTT	CASSLSGYSTDTQYF
few	TRBV4-2	.	TRBJ2-7	16	TGTGCCAGCAGCCAAGATGCGGGACTCTACACCTACGAGCAGTACTTC	CASSQDAGLYTYEQYF
once	TRBV11-3	TRBD2	TRBJ2-3	19	TGTGCCAGCAGCTCTCCCCTTCTCCGGGGGGGACCCAACACAGATACGCAGTATTTT	CASSSPLLRGGPNTDTQYF
.	TRBV9	TRBD2	TRBJ2-5	16	TGTGCCAGCAGCGTCACCGGGACTAGCGACAGGGAGACCCAGTACTTC	CASSVTGTSDRETQYF
few	TRBV7-9	TRBD1	TRBJ2-6	18	TGTGCCAGCAGCTGGGGACAGGGTACCCTCTCTGGGGCCAACGTCCTGACTTTC	CASSWGQGTLSGANVLTF
.	TRBV3-1	.	TRBJ1-1	13	TGTGCCAGCAGCCCCCCACAGGGAACTGAAGCTTTCTTT	CASSPPQGTEAFF
.	TRBV5-6	TRBD2	TRBJ2-1	17	TGTGCCAGCAGCACACTCCTACTAGCGGGAGCATCACGTGAGCAGTTCTTC	CASSTLLLAGASREQFF
.	TRBV12-3/TRBV12-4	TRBD1	TRBJ2-5	17	TGTGCCAGCAGTCCTTCGACAGGGGGATTCGCCATGGAGACCCAGTACTTC	CASSPSTGGFAMETQYF
.	TRBV5-1	TRBD1	TRBJ2-7	12	TGCGCCAGCAGTGGACAGGGGCGGGGGCAGTACTTC	CASSGQGRGQYF
.	TRBV18	.	TRBJ1-1	14	TGTGCCAGCTCACCGCGGGGGGAGGGGACTGAAGCTTTCTTT	CASSPRGEGTEAFF
.	TRBV12-3/TRBV12-4	.	TRBJ2-7	14	TGTGCCAGCAGTTCTTCCGGACGGAGCTACGAGCAGTACTTC	CASSSSGRSYEQYF
many	TRBV5-1	TRBD1	TRBJ2-7	14	TGCGCCAGCAGCTTGAAGGGGGCGGGCTACGAGCAGTACTTC	CASSLKGAGYEQYF
.	TRBV7-8	TRBD2	TRBJ2-3	16	TGTGCCAGCAGCTTAGTGGTTAGCGGGGGCACAGATACGCAGTATTTT	CASSLVVSGGTDTQYF
.	TRBV6-6	TRBD2	TRBJ2-7	17	TGTGCCAGCACCCCGGGGCTAGCGGGAGGTTCGGCCTACGAGCAGTACTTC	CASTPGLAGGSAYEQYF
once	TRBV12-3/TRBV12-4	.	TRBJ2-2	14	TGTGCCAGCAGTCCCATGGGGGACACCGGGGAGCTGTTTTTT	CASSPMGDTGELFF
few	TRBV5-6	.	TRBJ2-2	17	TGTGCCAGCAGCTTCGTAACCCGCCAGCGGAACACCGGGGAGCTGTTTTTT	CASSFVTRQRNTGELFF
.	TRBV5-1	.	TRBJ2-3	16	TGCGCCAGCAGTACGAGGGCTCTTTCGGCCCCAGATACGCAGTATTTT	CASSTRALSAPDTQYF
.	TRBV29-1	.	TRBJ2-1	15	TGCAGCGTCCGCCGGGACACAGCTCCCGGGGATGAGCAGTTCTTC	CSVRRDTAPGDEQFF
few	TRBV12-3/TRBV12-4	.	TRBJ2-5	13	TGTGCCAGCACCCCCGACGGGCAAGAGACCCAGTACTTC	CASTPDGQETQYF
few	TRBV10-3	.	TRBJ2-7	11	TGTGCCATCAGTGAAGGCCGAGGGCAGTACTTC	CAISEGRGQYF
.	TRBV5-1	TRBD1	TRBJ1-1	17	TGCGCCAGAAGGGGACAGGGGGCGATCCAGTATAACACTGAGGCTTTCTTT	CARRGQGAIQYNTEAFF
few	TRBV9	.	TRBJ1-5	13	TGTGCCAGCAGTGCTAACGTTGGTCAGCCCCAGCATTTT	CASSANVGQPQHF
few	TRBV7-9	.	TRBJ1-2	14	TGTGCCAGCAGCTTAGTGGGGAACATGTATGGCTACACCTTC	CASSLVGNMYGYTF
few	TRBV12-3/TRBV12-4	.	TRBJ1-5	14	TGTGCCAGCAGTTTAGGAGGGTCCCATCAGCCCCAGCATTTT	CASSLGGSHQPQHF
.	TRBV12-3/TRBV12-4	TRBD2	TRBJ2-1	14	TGTGCCAGCAGTGGCGGGGGGGGATTCAATGAGCAGTTCTTC	CASSGGGGFNEQFF